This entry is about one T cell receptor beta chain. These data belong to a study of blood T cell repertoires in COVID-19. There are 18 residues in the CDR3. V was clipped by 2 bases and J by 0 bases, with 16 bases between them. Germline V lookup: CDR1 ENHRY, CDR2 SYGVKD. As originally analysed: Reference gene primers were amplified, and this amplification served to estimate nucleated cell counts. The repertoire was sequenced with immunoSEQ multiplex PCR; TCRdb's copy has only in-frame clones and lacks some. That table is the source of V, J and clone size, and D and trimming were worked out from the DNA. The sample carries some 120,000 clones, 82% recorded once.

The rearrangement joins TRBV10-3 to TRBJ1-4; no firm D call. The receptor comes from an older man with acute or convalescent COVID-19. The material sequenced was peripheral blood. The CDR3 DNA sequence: TGTGCCATCAGTGAGCCCCGGGTGGCGGATTCAACTAATGAAAAACTGTTTTTT. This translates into CAISEPRVADSTNEKLFF.